This T cell receptor beta chain originates from a study of T cells expressing NK-cell markers. Germline values: CDR1 MGHDK, CDR2 SYGVNS. This CDR3 has 12 residues. TCRdb re-called the 5' RACE reads and gives one entry per CDR3 protein, without DNA. In all, the sample yields some 460,000 distinct CDR3 sequences. The source is a woman in her forties or fifties in good health. V usage is TRBV25-1 and J usage is TRBJ2-1; the D gene TCRdb calls, TRBD1, cannot be checked with no DNA. Sequenced: blood T cells: a sorted CD56 or NKG2C T cell subset, CD4+ or CD8+ T cells, or bulk PBMC T cells (not recorded which). The CDR3 sequence: CASSGGVPEQFF.